These T cell receptor beta chains were read from a single sample in a study of T-cell memory formation after mild COVID-19. TCRdb analysed the 5' RACE reads with MiXCR anew, one entry per CDR3 protein. Among approximately 430,000 distinct CDR3 sequences listed, 20% to 30% were seen once. Sequences were obtained from PBMCs or a T cell subset sorted from them (not recorded which). The receptors were sampled from an adult woman who had mild COVID-19 (a few samples of this study predate the infection). Cell type and time point are not known. CDR3s include the opening cysteine and the closing phenylalanine or tryptophan. The D gene is left open where the match is weak. Size tells how often a clone was seen (once, few, many) or the class of an expanded clone, and some rows leave it out.

cdr3_length: 16; v_call: TRBV4-2; clone_size: .; j_call: TRBJ2-2; d_call: .; cdr3_nt: TGTGCCAGCAGCCAAGTAGGGCAGGGATACACCGGGGAGCTGTTTTTT; cdr3_aa: CASSQVGQGYTGELFF
cdr3_length: 15; v_call: TRBV5-6; clone_size: few; j_call: TRBJ2-7; d_call: TRBD1; cdr3_nt: TGTGCCAGCAGCCCCACCGACAGGGACTCCTACGAGCAGTACTTC; cdr3_aa: CASSPTDRDSYEQYF
cdr3_length: 15; v_call: TRBV6-2/TRBV6-3; clone_size: few; j_call: TRBJ2-3; d_call: TRBD1; cdr3_nt: TGTGCCAGCAGTTACAGGGACAGGTTTACAGATACGCAGTATTTT; cdr3_aa: CASSYRDRFTDTQYF
cdr3_length: 16; v_call: TRBV27; clone_size: few; j_call: TRBJ2-5; d_call: .; cdr3_nt: TGTGCCAGCAGTTTACTCACCGGGCAACCTCAAGAGACCCAGTACTTC; cdr3_aa: CASSLLTGQPQETQYF
cdr3_length: 14; v_call: TRBV24-1; clone_size: .; j_call: TRBJ1-4; d_call: TRBD1; cdr3_nt: TGTGCCACCAGTTCAGGGGGCTTGAGTGAAAAACTGTTTTTT; cdr3_aa: CATSSGGLSEKLFF
cdr3_length: 17; v_call: TRBV6-5; clone_size: .; j_call: TRBJ1-4; d_call: .; cdr3_nt: TGTGCCAGCAGTTACTCCGGGGGGGGTAGAGCTAATGAAAAACTGTTTTTT; cdr3_aa: CASSYSGGGRANEKLFF
cdr3_length: 12; v_call: TRBV7-8; clone_size: .; j_call: TRBJ1-2; d_call: .; cdr3_nt: TGTGCCAGCAGCTTTGACAATTATGGCTACACCTTC; cdr3_aa: CASSFDNYGYTF
cdr3_length: 13; v_call: TRBV6-6; clone_size: few; j_call: TRBJ2-7; d_call: TRBD1; cdr3_nt: TGTGCCAGCATCCCGGGACAGGGGTACGAGCAGTACTTC; cdr3_aa: CASIPGQGYEQYF
cdr3_length: 14; v_call: TRBV29-1; clone_size: .; j_call: TRBJ2-1; d_call: TRBD2; cdr3_nt: TGCAGCGTCGATGCGGGACTAGTAGGCAATGAGCAGTTCTTC; cdr3_aa: CSVDAGLVGNEQFF
cdr3_length: 12; v_call: TRBV20-1; clone_size: few; j_call: TRBJ1-2; d_call: .; cdr3_nt: TGCAGTGCCCTACACGGGACCTATGGCTACACCTTC; cdr3_aa: CSALHGTYGYTF
cdr3_length: 17; v_call: TRBV12-3/TRBV12-4; clone_size: few; j_call: TRBJ1-2; d_call: TRBD1; cdr3_nt: TGTGCCAGCAGTTTTTGGACAGGGGGCGCTTCGACGGGAGGCTACACCTTC; cdr3_aa: CASSFWTGGASTGGYTF
cdr3_length: 15; v_call: TRBV6-6; clone_size: .; j_call: TRBJ2-7; d_call: TRBD2; cdr3_nt: TGTGCCAGCAGTTACTCGGGACTAGCAACCGACGAGCAGTACTTC; cdr3_aa: CASSYSGLATDEQYF
cdr3_length: 13; v_call: TRBV7-9; clone_size: few; j_call: TRBJ1-1; d_call: .; cdr3_nt: TGTGCCAGCAGCTCCCAGGGGATCGGTGAAGCTTTCTTT; cdr3_aa: CASSSQGIGEAFF
cdr3_length: 14; v_call: TRBV3-1; clone_size: .; j_call: TRBJ1-1; d_call: .; cdr3_nt: TGTGCCAGCAGCCAAGATTCGGGGGGGCGCAGAGCTTTCTTT; cdr3_aa: CASSQDSGGRRAFF
cdr3_length: 16; v_call: TRBV4-2; clone_size: few; j_call: TRBJ2-7; d_call: TRBD1; cdr3_nt: TGTGCCAGCAGCCAAGTTCCCCCGGGACAGGGTTCCGAGCAGTACTTC; cdr3_aa: CASSQVPPGQGSEQYF
cdr3_length: 15; v_call: TRBV24-1; clone_size: .; j_call: TRBJ2-3; d_call: TRBD1; cdr3_nt: TGTGCCACCAGTGATTTCAGGGGGATCACAGATACGCAGTATTTT; cdr3_aa: CATSDFRGITDTQYF
cdr3_length: 17; v_call: TRBV19; clone_size: few; j_call: TRBJ2-6; d_call: .; cdr3_nt: TGTGCCAGTAGTATAAACCCAGGAGCCTCTGGGGCCAACGTCCTGACTTTC; cdr3_aa: CASSINPGASGANVLTF
cdr3_length: 14; v_call: TRBV20-1; clone_size: .; j_call: TRBJ1-5; d_call: .; cdr3_nt: TGCAGTGCTAGGAAAGTAGGGTTCAATCAGCCCCAGCATTTT; cdr3_aa: CSARKVGFNQPQHF
cdr3_length: 13; v_call: TRBV6-1; clone_size: .; j_call: TRBJ1-5; d_call: .; cdr3_nt: TGTGCCAGCAGTGACCCCAGGGGTCAGCCCCAGCATTTT; cdr3_aa: CASSDPRGQPQHF
cdr3_length: 15; v_call: TRBV7-9; clone_size: .; j_call: TRBJ1-3; d_call: TRBD1; cdr3_nt: TGTGCCAGCAGCTTAAACAGGGGGGTCGGAAACACCATATATTTT; cdr3_aa: CASSLNRGVGNTIYF
cdr3_length: 14; v_call: TRBV12-3/TRBV12-4; clone_size: .; j_call: TRBJ2-7; d_call: TRBD1; cdr3_nt: TGTGCCAGCAGTCCGCAACAGGGGGCCTACGAGCAGTACTTC; cdr3_aa: CASSPQQGAYEQYF
cdr3_length: 16; v_call: TRBV29-1; clone_size: few; j_call: TRBJ2-5; d_call: TRBD1; cdr3_nt: TGCAGCGTTGAGGCCGACGGGACAGGGGGCCGGGAGACCCAGTACTTC; cdr3_aa: CSVEADGTGGRETQYF
cdr3_length: 18; v_call: TRBV4-1; clone_size: few; j_call: TRBJ1-2; d_call: TRBD1; cdr3_nt: TGCGCCAGCAGCCTCACTTCAACCCAGGGGGCGAACAACTATGGCTACACCTTC; cdr3_aa: CASSLTSTQGANNYGYTF
cdr3_length: 16; v_call: TRBV6-5; clone_size: many; j_call: TRBJ2-1; d_call: TRBD1; cdr3_nt: TGTGCCAGCAGGCCAGGCTGGGACAGGAGTTACAATGAGCAGTTCTTC; cdr3_aa: CASRPGWDRSYNEQFF
cdr3_length: 15; v_call: TRBV7-2; clone_size: .; j_call: TRBJ2-7; d_call: TRBD1; cdr3_nt: TGTGCCAGCAGCTTAGTTGGGACAGGGACCTACGAGCAGTACTTC; cdr3_aa: CASSLVGTGTYEQYF
cdr3_length: 16; v_call: TRBV2; clone_size: few; j_call: TRBJ2-3; d_call: .; cdr3_nt: TGTGCCAGCAGTGTAGGGCAGGGGTTCTACACAGATACGCAGTATTTT; cdr3_aa: CASSVGQGFYTDTQYF
cdr3_length: 14; v_call: TRBV6-2/TRBV6-3; clone_size: few; j_call: TRBJ1-1; d_call: .; cdr3_nt: TGTGCCAGCAGCGGACACCAACCTGTGACTGAAGCTTTCTTT; cdr3_aa: CASSGHQPVTEAFF
cdr3_length: 17; v_call: TRBV6-2/TRBV6-3; clone_size: once; j_call: TRBJ1-2; d_call: .; cdr3_nt: TGTGCCAGCAGTTACTCGAGTCCGTGGGACACCAACTATGGCTACACCTTC; cdr3_aa: CASSYSSPWDTNYGYTF
cdr3_length: 18; v_call: TRBV5-5; clone_size: .; j_call: TRBJ2-6; d_call: .; cdr3_nt: TGTGCCAGCAGCAATTACAGGGAAACGGTGGATGGGGCCAACGTCCTGACTTTC; cdr3_aa: CASSNYRETVDGANVLTF
cdr3_length: 16; v_call: TRBV12-3/TRBV12-4; clone_size: .; j_call: TRBJ2-3; d_call: .; cdr3_nt: TGTGCCAGCAGGCTCGGACTAGTCGGGGGGCCAGATACGCAGTATTTT; cdr3_aa: CASRLGLVGGPDTQYF
cdr3_length: 14; v_call: TRBV7-3; clone_size: few; j_call: TRBJ2-3; d_call: .; cdr3_nt: TGTGCCAGCAGCTTAACGGGCATTCGGGATACGCAGTATTTT; cdr3_aa: CASSLTGIRDTQYF
cdr3_length: 14; v_call: TRBV6-6; clone_size: .; j_call: TRBJ2-1; d_call: .; cdr3_nt: TGTGCCAGCAGTTACTCGGAAGTAAGATATGAGCAGTTCTTC; cdr3_aa: CASSYSEVRYEQFF
cdr3_length: 17; v_call: TRBV11-2; clone_size: few; j_call: TRBJ2-7; d_call: TRBD2; cdr3_nt: TGTGCCAGCAGCTTAGATCTTTGGGCTAGCGGGATGGACGAGCAGTACTTC; cdr3_aa: CASSLDLWASGMDEQYF
cdr3_length: 12; v_call: TRBV29-1; clone_size: .; j_call: TRBJ2-7; d_call: .; cdr3_nt: TGCAGCGTTGACGCCCTCGGGGGAGAGCAGTACTTC; cdr3_aa: CSVDALGGEQYF
cdr3_length: 14; v_call: TRBV6-6; clone_size: .; j_call: TRBJ1-3; d_call: TRBD1; cdr3_nt: TGTGCCAGCAGCCCCGGGACAGAGAGAAACACCATATATTTT; cdr3_aa: CASSPGTERNTIYF
cdr3_length: 15; v_call: TRBV3-1; clone_size: few; j_call: TRBJ2-1; d_call: TRBD2; cdr3_nt: TGTGCCAGCAGCCTAGCGGGGGGGGTGTGGAATGAGCAGTTCTTC; cdr3_aa: CASSLAGGVWNEQFF
cdr3_length: 15; v_call: TRBV7-8; clone_size: .; j_call: TRBJ1-1; d_call: TRBD1; cdr3_nt: TGTGCCAGCAGCTTAGGAGGGACAGGGAACACTGAAGCTTTCTTT; cdr3_aa: CASSLGGTGNTEAFF
cdr3_length: 13; v_call: TRBV29-1; clone_size: .; j_call: TRBJ2-3; d_call: TRBD1; cdr3_nt: TGCAGCGTTGACAGGGGGTTCACAGATACGCAGTATTTT; cdr3_aa: CSVDRGFTDTQYF
cdr3_length: 14; v_call: TRBV3-1; clone_size: .; j_call: TRBJ1-5; d_call: .; cdr3_nt: TGTGCCAGCAGCCAAACAGGGATCGGGCAGCCCCAGCATTTT; cdr3_aa: CASSQTGIGQPQHF
cdr3_length: 19; v_call: TRBV11-2; clone_size: .; j_call: TRBJ2-3; d_call: TRBD2; cdr3_nt: TGTGCCAGCAGCTTAGAGGGACTAGCGGGAGGGCCTGGCACAGATACGCAGTATTTT; cdr3_aa: CASSLEGLAGGPGTDTQYF
cdr3_length: 13; v_call: TRBV10-3; clone_size: once; j_call: TRBJ2-5; d_call: .; cdr3_nt: TGTGCCATCAGTGAGGGGCGACAAGAGACCCAGTACTTC; cdr3_aa: CAISEGRQETQYF
cdr3_length: 16; v_call: TRBV27; clone_size: many; j_call: TRBJ1-6; d_call: .; cdr3_nt: TGTGCCAGCAGTTCGGGACACGGGAGTTATAATTCACCCCTCCACTTT; cdr3_aa: CASSSGHGSYNSPLHF
cdr3_length: 13; v_call: TRBV12-3/TRBV12-4; clone_size: few; j_call: TRBJ1-2; d_call: .; cdr3_nt: TGTGCCAGCAGTTTGGGATCTTACTATGGCTACACCTTC; cdr3_aa: CASSLGSYYGYTF
cdr3_length: 14; v_call: TRBV9; clone_size: .; j_call: TRBJ2-7; d_call: TRBD2; cdr3_nt: TGTGCCAGCAGCGCCGGACTAGCGGCCCAGGAGCAGTACTTC; cdr3_aa: CASSAGLAAQEQYF
cdr3_length: 16; v_call: TRBV12-3/TRBV12-4; clone_size: few; j_call: TRBJ2-2; d_call: TRBD1; cdr3_nt: TGTGCCAGCAGCCCCGCCGGGACAGGGTCAACCGGGGAGCTGTTTTTT; cdr3_aa: CASSPAGTGSTGELFF
cdr3_length: 14; v_call: TRBV6-6; clone_size: .; j_call: TRBJ1-1; d_call: .; cdr3_nt: TGTGCCAGCAGTCTCGGGGGGGGGCCGGCTGAAGCTTTCTTT; cdr3_aa: CASSLGGGPAEAFF
cdr3_length: 16; v_call: TRBV11-3; clone_size: .; j_call: TRBJ2-7; d_call: TRBD2; cdr3_nt: TGTGCCAGCAGCTTAGATCTAACTAGCGGGAGCCACGAGCAGTACTTC; cdr3_aa: CASSLDLTSGSHEQYF
cdr3_length: 17; v_call: TRBV27; clone_size: few; j_call: TRBJ2-3; d_call: TRBD2; cdr3_nt: TGTGCCAGCAGTTCAATGCCTACTAGCGCCGGCACAGATACGCAGTATTTT; cdr3_aa: CASSSMPTSAGTDTQYF